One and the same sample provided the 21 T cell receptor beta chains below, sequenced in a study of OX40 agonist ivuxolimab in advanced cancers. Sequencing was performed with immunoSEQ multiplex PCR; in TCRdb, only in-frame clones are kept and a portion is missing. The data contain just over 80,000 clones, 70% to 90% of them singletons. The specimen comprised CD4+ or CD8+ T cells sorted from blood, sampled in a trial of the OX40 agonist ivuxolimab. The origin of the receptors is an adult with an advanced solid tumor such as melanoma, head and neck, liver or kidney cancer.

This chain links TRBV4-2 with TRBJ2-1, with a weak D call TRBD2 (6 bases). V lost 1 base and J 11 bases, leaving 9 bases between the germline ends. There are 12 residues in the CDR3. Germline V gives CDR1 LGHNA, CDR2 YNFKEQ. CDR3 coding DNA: TGTGCCAGCAGCCAAGTGAGCGGGCAGCAGTTCTTC. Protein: CASSQVSGQQFF.

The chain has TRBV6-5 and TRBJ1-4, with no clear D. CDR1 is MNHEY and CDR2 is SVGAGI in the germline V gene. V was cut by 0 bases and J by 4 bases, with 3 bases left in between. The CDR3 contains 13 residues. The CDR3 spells CASSYSSNEKLFF. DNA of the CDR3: TGTGCCAGCAGTTACTCGAGTAATGAAAAACTGTTTTTT.

CDR3: CASSPRVTNEKLFF. In DNA form, the CDR3 reads TGTGCCAGCTCCCCCAGGGTGACTAATGAAAAACTGTTTTTT. This chain links TRBV28 with TRBJ1-4; D may be TRBD1 (5 bases). This CDR3 region has 14 residues. V dropped 8 bases and J dropped 2 bases, with 12 bases sitting between them. In germline, CDR1 is MDHEN, CDR2 SYDVKM.

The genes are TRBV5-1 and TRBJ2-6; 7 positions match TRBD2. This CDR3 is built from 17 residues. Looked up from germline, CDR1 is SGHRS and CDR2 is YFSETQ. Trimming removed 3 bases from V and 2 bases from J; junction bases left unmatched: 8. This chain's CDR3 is CASSSSGRVAGANVLTF. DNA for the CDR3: TGCGCCAGCAGCTCGTCAGGGAGGGTAGCTGGGGCCAACGTCCTGACTTTC.

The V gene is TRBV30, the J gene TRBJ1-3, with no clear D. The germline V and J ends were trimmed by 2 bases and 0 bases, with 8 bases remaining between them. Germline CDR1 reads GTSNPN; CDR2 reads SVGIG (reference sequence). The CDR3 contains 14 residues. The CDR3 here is CAWSIRTSGNTIYF. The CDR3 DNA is TGTGCCTGGAGTATCCGGACCTCTGGAAACACCATATATTTT.

The CDR3 reads CASSLRGRWYF. The CDR3, as DNA: TGCGCCAGCAGCTTGCGTGGGAGGTGGTATTTT. The genes are TRBV5-1 and TRBJ2-3; possible D gene TRBD2, 6 bases. The CDR3 contains 11 residues. V was cut by 1 base and J by 14 bases, with 11 bases left in between. The germline gives CDR1 SGHRS, CDR2 YFSETQ. The full variable domain, with the rest looked up from reference TRBV5-1 and TRBJ2-3, is KAGVTQTPRYLIKTRGQQVTLSCSPISGHRSVSWYQQTPGQGLQFLFEYFSETQRNKGNFPGRFSGRQFSNSRSEMNVSTLELGDSALYLCASSLRGRWYFGPGTRLTVL.

This chain's CDR3 is CASYSTSGNEQFF. The CDR3 bases are TGCGCCAGTTACTCAACCTCCGGCAATGAGCAGTTCTTC. The V call is TRBV4-1, the J call TRBJ2-1; D is undetermined. The germline V and J ends were trimmed by 9 bases and 6 bases, with 15 bases remaining between them. The CDR3 is 13 residues long. Germline-derived CDR1 and CDR2 are MGHRA and YSYEKL.

The CDR3: CASSEQSANYGYTF. CDR3 DNA: TGTGCCAGCAGTGAGCAGAGCGCTAACTATGGCTACACCTTC. This sequence joins TRBV2 and TRBJ1-2, with D uncertain. Trimming cost V 3 bases and J 0 bases, with 8 bases left between them. The germline V gene has CDR1 SNHLY and CDR2 FYNNEI. The CDR3 sequence is 14 residues long. Based on the CDR3 plus reference TRBV2 and TRBJ1-2, the full variable domain is EPEVTQTPSHQVTQMGQEVILRCVPISNHLYFYWYRQILGQKVEFLVSFYNNEISEKSEIFDDQFSVERPDGSNFTLKIRSTKLEDSAMYFCASSEQSANYGYTFGSGTRLTVV.

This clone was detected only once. The CDR3 loop is CATSKGYEQYF. The CDR3 DNA is TGTGCCACCAGCAAAGGGTACGAGCAGTACTTC. The J gene is TRBJ2-7, the V gene TRBV15, with no clear D. Trimming pared 4 bases from V and 4 bases from J, leaving 5 bases between. This CDR3 is built from 11 residues. From germline, CDR1 is LNHNV and CDR2 YYDKDF (reference sequence).

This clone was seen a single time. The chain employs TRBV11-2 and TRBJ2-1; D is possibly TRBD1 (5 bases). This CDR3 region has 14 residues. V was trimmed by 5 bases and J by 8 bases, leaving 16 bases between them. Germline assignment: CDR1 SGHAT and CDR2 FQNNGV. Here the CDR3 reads CASSQVPGAYEQFF. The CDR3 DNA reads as TGTGCCAGCAGCCAAGTCCCTGGGGCATATGAGCAGTTCTTC.

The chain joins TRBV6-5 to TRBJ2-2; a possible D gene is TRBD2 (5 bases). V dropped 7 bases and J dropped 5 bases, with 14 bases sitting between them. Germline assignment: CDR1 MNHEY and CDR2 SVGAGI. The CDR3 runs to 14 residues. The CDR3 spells CASTQYGRTGELFF. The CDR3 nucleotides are TGTGCCAGCACCCAATATGGGAGAACCGGGGAGCTGTTTTTT.

The CDR3 reads CASRSAGAERMELFF. The CDR3 DNA is TGTGCCAGCCGCTCGGCCGGAGCGGAAAGGATGGAGCTGTTTTTT. This chain connects TRBV7-9 to TRBJ2-2; D perhaps matches TRBD2 (5 bases). V was trimmed by 8 bases and J by 10 bases, leaving 23 bases between them. CDR3 length: 15 residues. CDR1 and CDR2 (germline): SEHNR, FQNEAQ (reference sequence).

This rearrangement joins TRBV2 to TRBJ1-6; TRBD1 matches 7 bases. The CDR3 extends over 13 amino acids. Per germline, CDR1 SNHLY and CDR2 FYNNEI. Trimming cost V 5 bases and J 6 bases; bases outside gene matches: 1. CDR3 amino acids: CASSNRGNSPLHF. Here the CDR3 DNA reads TGTGCCAGCAGTAACAGGGGTAATTCACCCCTCCACTTT.

CDR3 DNA: TGCAGCGCCCGGGACGTCACCGGCGGGACTGAAGCTTTCTTT. It is translated as CSARDVTGGTEAFF. The rearrangement joins TRBV29-1 to TRBJ1-1, with TRBD1 as a possible D gene (5 bases). CDR1 SQVTM and CDR2 ANQGSEA come from the germline V gene. This CDR3 contains 14 residues. V was shortened by 7 bases and J by 5 bases, with 20 bases between the two germline ends.

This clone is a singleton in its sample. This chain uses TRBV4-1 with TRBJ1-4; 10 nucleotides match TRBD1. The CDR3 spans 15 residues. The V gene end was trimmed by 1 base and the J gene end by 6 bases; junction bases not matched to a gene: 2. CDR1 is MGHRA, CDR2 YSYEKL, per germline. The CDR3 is CASSQGGTGDEKLFF. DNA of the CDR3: TGCGCCAGCAGCCAAGGTGGGACAGGGGATGAAAAACTGTTTTTT.

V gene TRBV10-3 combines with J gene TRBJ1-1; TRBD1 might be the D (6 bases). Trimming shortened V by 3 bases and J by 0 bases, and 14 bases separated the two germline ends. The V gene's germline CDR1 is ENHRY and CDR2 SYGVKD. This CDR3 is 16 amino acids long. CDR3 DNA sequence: TGTGCCATCAGTGATGTGGGGGGGCCAGTGAACACTGAAGCTTTCTTT. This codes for CAISDVGGPVNTEAFF.

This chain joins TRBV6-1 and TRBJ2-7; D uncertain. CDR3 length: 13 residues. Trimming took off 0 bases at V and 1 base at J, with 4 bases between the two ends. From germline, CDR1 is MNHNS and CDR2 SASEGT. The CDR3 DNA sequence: TGTGCCAGCAGTGAAGCGCCTTCCTACGAGCAGTACTTC. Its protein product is CASSEAPSYEQYF.

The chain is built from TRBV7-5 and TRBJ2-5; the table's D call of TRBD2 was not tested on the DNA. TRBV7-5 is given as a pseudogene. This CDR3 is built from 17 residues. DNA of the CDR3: TGTGCCAGAAGCTTAGAGGAGGGCAGAGATATCCAAGAGACCCAGTACTTC. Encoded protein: CARSLEEGRDIQETQYF.

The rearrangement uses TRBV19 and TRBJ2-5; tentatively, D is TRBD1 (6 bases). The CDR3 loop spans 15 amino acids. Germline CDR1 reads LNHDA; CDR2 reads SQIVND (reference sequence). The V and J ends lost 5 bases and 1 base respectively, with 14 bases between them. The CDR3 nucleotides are TGTGCCAGTAGTTCCGGGACAACAATCCAAGAGACCCAGTACTTC. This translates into CASSSGTTIQETQYF.

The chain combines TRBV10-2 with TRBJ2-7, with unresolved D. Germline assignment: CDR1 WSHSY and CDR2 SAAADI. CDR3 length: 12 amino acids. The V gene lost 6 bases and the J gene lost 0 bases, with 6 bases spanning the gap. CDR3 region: CASRAPSYEQYF. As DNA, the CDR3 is TGCGCCAGCAGGGCACCCTCCTACGAGCAGTACTTC.

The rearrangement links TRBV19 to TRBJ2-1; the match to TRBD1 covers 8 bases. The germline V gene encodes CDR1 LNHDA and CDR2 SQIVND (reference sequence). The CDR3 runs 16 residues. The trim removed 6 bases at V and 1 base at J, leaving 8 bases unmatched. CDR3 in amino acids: CASRRRTGSSYNEQFF. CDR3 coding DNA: TGTGCCAGTAGAAGAAGGACAGGGTCGTCCTACAATGAGCAGTTCTTC.